This TCR beta chain originates from a study of CD8 T cells in Susac syndrome. The length of the CDR3 is 11 residues. The germline V gene encodes CDR1 DFQATT and CDR2 SNEGSKA (reference sequence). V lost 6 bases to trimming and J lost 6 bases, with 11 bases between them. RNA, at about 0.5 to 1 ug, was reverse transcribed with random hexamers. The immunoSEQ assay covered 54 Vbeta and 13 Jbeta segments for CDR3. One entry per CDR3 protein results from TCRdb running MiXCR on the immunoSEQ multiplex PCR reads. Among about 200,000 distinct CDR3 sequences listed, around 93% were seen once. Sequencing of TCR beta covered CD8+ and CD4+ T cells obtained from blood. The CD8+ and CD4+ T cells were negatively isolated, with the TEMRA cells enriched by FACS. Study results and limitations: The relatively small number of individuals in the TCR sequencing and HLA analysis was acknowledged by the study.

Of note for this clonotype: Its antigen is as yet unknown.

The sample was CD4+ T cells from PBMCs. The chain joins TRBV20-1 to TRBJ1-1; D might be TRBD1 (6 bases). The sequence came from a human donor with multiple sclerosis. The CDR3 is CSAGGIPEAFF. As DNA, the CDR3 is TGCAGTGCGGGGGGCATCCCTGAAGCTTTCTTT.